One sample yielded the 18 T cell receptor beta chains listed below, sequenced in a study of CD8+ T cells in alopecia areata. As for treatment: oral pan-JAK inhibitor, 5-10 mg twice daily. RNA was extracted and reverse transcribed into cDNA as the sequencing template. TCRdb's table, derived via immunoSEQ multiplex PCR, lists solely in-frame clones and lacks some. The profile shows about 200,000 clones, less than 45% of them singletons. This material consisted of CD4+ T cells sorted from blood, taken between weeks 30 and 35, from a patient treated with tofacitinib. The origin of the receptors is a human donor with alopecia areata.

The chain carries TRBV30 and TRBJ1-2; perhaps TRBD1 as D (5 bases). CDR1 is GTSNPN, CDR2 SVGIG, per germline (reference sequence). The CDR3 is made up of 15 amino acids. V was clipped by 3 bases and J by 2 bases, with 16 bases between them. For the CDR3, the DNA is TGTGCCTGGAGCGTCGCGGGGGGATCAAACTATGGCTACACCTTC. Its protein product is CAWSVAGGSNYGYTF.

The CDR3 spells CSVEAGGGSRMNTEAFF. As DNA, the CDR3 is TGCAGCGTTGAGGCAGGGGGCGGCTCTCGAATGAACACTGAAGCTTTCTTT. V usage is TRBV29-1 and J usage is TRBJ1-1; TRBD1 matches 8 bases. The CDR3 is 17 amino acids. J was trimmed by 0 bases and V by 3 bases; bases with no gene match: 12. Germline CDR1 and CDR2: SQVTM and ANQGSEA.

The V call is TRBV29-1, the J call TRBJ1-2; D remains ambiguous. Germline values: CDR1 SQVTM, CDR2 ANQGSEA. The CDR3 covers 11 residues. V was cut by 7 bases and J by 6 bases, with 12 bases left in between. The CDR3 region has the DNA TGCAGCGCCCCTCAGGAACATGGCTACACCTTC. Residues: CSAPQEHGYTF. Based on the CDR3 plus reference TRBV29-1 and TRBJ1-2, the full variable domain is SAVISQKPSRDICQRGTSLTIQCQVDSQVTMMFWYRQQPGQSLTLIATANQGSEATYESGFVIDKFPISRPNLTFSTLTVSNMSPEDSSIYLCSAPQEHGYTFGSGTRLTVV.

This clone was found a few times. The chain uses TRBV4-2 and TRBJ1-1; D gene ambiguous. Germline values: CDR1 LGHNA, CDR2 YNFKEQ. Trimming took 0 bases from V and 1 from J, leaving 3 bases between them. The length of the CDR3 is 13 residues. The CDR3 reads CASSQDRNTEAFF. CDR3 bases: TGTGCCAGCAGCCAAGACAGGAACACTGAAGCTTTCTTT.

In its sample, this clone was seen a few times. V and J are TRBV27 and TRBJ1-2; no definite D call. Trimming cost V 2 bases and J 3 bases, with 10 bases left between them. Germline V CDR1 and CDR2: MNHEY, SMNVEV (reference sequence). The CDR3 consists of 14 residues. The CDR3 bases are TGTGCCAGCAGTTTACTAGGAAACGACTATGGCTACACCTTC. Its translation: CASSLLGNDYGYTF.

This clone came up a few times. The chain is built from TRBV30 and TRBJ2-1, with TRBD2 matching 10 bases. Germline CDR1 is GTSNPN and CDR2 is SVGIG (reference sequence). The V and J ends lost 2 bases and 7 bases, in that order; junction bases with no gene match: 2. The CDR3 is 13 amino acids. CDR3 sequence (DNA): TGTGCCTGGAGTCGACTAGCGGGTAATGAGCAGTTCTTC. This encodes CAWSRLAGNEQFF.

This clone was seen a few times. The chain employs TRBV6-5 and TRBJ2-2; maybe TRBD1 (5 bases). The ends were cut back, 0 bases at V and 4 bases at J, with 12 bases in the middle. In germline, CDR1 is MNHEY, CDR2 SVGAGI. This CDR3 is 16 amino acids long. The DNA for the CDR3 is TGTGCCAGCAGTTACTCCGGGCAGGGTGCCACCGGGGAGCTGTTTTTT. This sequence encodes CASSYSGQGATGELFF.

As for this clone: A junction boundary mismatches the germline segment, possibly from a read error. Here the CDR3 DNA reads TGCAGCGTCGAAGGTTTTGGAGACGGCCCCACAGATACGCAGTATTTT. Protein sequence: CSVEGFGDGPTDTQYF. V is TRBV29-1 and J is TRBJ2-3, with D uncertain. This CDR3 is 16 amino acids long. Germline CDR1 and CDR2: SQVTM and ANQGSEA.

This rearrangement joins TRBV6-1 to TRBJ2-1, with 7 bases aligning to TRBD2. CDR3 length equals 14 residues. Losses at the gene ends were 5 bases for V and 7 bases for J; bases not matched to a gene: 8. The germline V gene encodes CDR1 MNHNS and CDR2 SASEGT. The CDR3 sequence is CASSREAQRNEQFF. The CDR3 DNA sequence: TGTGCCAGCAGTCGGGAGGCCCAGAGGAATGAGCAGTTCTTC.

CDR3 bases: TGTGCCAGCAGTACGGGACAGGCTTTGACGTATGGCTACACCTTC. It specifies CASSTGQALTYGYTF. The chain links TRBV6-5 to TRBJ1-2, with 8 bases aligning to TRBD1. V trimming: 5 bases; J trimming: 5 bases; junction bases outside the gene matches: 10. This CDR3 has 15 amino acids. Germline V gene data show CDR1 as MNHEY and CDR2 as SVGAGI.

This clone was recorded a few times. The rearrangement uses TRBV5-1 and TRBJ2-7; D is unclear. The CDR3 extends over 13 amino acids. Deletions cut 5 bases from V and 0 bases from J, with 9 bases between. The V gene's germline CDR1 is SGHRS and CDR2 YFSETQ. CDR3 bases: TGCGCCAGCAGATTAGGCAGCTCCTACGAGCAGTACTTC. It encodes CASRLGSSYEQYF.

CDR3 bases: TGTGCCACCAGCAGAGCTGACTTCATACAGGACGAACCCTACGAGCAGTACTTC. Translating gives CATSRADFIQDEPYEQYF. The V call is TRBV15, the J call TRBJ2-7; a possible D gene is TRBD1 (5 bases). Germline V gives CDR1 LNHNV, CDR2 YYDKDF (reference sequence). This CDR3 comprises 18 residues. V was trimmed by 1 base and J by 2 bases, leaving 21 bases between them.

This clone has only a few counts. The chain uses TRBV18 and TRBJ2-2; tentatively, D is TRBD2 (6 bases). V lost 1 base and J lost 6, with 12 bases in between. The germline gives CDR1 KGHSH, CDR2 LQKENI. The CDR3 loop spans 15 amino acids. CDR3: CASSPRGDYAGELFF. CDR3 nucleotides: TGTGCCAGCTCACCACGGGGGGATTACGCCGGGGAGCTGTTTTTT.

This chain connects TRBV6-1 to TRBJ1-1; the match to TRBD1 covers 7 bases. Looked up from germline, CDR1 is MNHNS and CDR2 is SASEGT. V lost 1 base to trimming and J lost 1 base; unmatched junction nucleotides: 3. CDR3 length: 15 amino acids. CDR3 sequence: CASSEGQGGNTEAFF. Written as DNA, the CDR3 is TGTGCCAGCAGTGAAGGACAGGGTGGGAACACTGAAGCTTTCTTT.

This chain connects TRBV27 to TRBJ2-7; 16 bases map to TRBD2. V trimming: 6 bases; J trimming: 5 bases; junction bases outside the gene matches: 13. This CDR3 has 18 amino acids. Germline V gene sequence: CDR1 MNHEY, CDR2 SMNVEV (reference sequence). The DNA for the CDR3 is TGTGCCAGCAGATCCCTTCCGGGACTAGCGGGAGGGTTCCACGAGCAGTACTTC. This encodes CASRSLPGLAGGFHEQYF.

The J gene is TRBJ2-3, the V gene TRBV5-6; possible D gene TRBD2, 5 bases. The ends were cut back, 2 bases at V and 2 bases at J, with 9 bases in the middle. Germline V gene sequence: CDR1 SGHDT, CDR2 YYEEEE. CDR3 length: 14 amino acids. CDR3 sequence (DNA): TGTGCCAGCAGCTTACTGGGAGACACAGATACGCAGTATTTT. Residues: CASSLLGDTDTQYF.

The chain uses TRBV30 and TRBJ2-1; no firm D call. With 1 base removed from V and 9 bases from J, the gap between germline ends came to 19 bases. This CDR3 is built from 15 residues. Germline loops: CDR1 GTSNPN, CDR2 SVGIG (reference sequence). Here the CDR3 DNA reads TGTGCCTGGAGTGCGCAGCTCGTCGGGTCTGGTGAGCAGTTCTTC. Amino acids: CAWSAQLVGSGEQFF.

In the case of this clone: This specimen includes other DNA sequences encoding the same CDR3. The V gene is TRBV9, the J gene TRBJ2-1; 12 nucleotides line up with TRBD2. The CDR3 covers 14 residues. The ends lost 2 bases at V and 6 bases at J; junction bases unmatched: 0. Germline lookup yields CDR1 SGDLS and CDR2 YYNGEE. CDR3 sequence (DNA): TGTGCCAGCAGCGTGACTAGCGGGAGCAATGAGCAGTTCTTC. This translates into CASSVTSGSNEQFF.